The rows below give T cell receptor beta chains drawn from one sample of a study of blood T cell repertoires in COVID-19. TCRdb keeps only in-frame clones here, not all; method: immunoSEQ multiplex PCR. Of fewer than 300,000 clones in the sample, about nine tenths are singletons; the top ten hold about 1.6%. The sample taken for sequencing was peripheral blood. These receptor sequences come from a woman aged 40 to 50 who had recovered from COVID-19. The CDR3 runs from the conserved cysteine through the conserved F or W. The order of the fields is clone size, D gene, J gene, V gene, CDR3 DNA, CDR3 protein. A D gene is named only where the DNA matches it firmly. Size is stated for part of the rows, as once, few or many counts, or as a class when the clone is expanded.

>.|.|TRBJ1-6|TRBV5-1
TGCGCCAGCAGCTTCCTTGAGGGGGGGAGAGGAGAGTCACCCCTCCACTTT
CASSFLEGGRGESPLHF
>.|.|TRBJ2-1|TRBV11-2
TGTGCCAGCAGCCGCGGACTGAGCTCCTACAATGAGCAGTTCTTC
CASSRGLSSYNEQFF
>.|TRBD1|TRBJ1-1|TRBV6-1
TGTGCCAGCAGTGCCAGGACAGGACGGGCCAAATCTGAAGCTTTCTTT
CASSARTGRAKSEAFF
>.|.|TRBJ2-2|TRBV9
TGTGCCAGCAGCGTAGCTCTAGCGAACACCGGGGAGCTGTTTTTT
CASSVALANTGELFF
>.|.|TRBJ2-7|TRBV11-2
TGTGCCAGCAGCTTAACGGGGACCTACGAGCAGTACTTC
CASSLTGTYEQYF
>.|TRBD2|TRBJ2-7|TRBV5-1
TGCGCCAGCAGCGCGTGGACTAGCGGGACCTACGAGCAGTACTTC
CASSAWTSGTYEQYF
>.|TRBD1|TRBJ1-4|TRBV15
TGTGCCACCAGCAGATCCTCGACAGGGCTGGACGAAAAACTGTTTTTT
CATSRSSTGLDEKLFF
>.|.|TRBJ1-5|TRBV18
TGTGCCAGCTCACCGACGGCTCCCGGAGGGCAGCCCCAGCATTTT
CASSPTAPGGQPQHF
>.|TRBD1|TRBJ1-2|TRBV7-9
TGTGCCAGCAGCTTAGTGACAGGGAACTATGGCTACACCTTC
CASSLVTGNYGYTF
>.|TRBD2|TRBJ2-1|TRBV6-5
TGTGCCAGCAGTTTAAGCGGGGAGGATAGTGAGCAGTTCTTC
CASSLSGEDSEQFF
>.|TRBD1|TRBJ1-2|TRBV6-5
TGTGCCAGCAGTTATCCCCAGACAGGGGACTATGGCTACACCTTC
CASSYPQTGDYGYTF
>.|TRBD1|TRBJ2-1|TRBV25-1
TGTGCCAGCAGTGAAGGCCGGACAGGGTGGGTCAATGAGCAGTTCTTC
CASSEGRTGWVNEQFF
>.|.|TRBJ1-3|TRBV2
TGTGCCAGCAGTCAACAGGGCTTTGGTGGGGGAAACACCATATATTTT
CASSQQGFGGGNTIYF
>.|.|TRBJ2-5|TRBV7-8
TGTGCCAGCAGCACTTACAGGGTCCAAGAGACCCAGTACTTC
CASSTYRVQETQYF
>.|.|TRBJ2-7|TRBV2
TGTGCCAGCAAATTGCGCGAGCAGTACTTC
CASKLREQYF
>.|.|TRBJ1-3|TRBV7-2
TGTGCCAGCAGCTTAGTAGGGGCCGCGAGAGGATACACCATATATTTT
CASSLVGAARGYTIYF
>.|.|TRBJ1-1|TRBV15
TGTGCCACCAGCAGATCCCTGACAGATGGGGCTGAAGCTTTCTTT
CATSRSLTDGAEAFF
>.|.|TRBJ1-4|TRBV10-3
TGTGCCATCAGTGAGCGACAGCCTGCAACTAATGAAAAACTGTTTTTT
CAISERQPATNEKLFF
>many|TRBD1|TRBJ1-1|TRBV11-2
TGTGCCAGCAGCTTAGCCCCAGGGGGGATTCCGAACACTGAAGCTTTCTTT
CASSLAPGGIPNTEAFF
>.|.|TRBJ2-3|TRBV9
TGTGCCAGCAGCGCCGAGGGGGAGGATACGCAGTATTTT
CASSAEGEDTQYF
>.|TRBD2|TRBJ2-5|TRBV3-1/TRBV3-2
TGTGCCAGCAGCCAAGATTCGGGACTAGCGGGGGGGCGGTTAGAGACCCAGTACTTC
CASSQDSGLAGGRLETQYF
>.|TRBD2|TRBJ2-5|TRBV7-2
TGTGCCAGCACCCCCTCCCTAGCGGGGGGAGGGGGAGAGGCCCAGTACTTC
CASTPSLAGGGGEAQYF
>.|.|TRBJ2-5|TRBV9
TGTGCCAGCAGCGTCTCCACGGACCCGGGGCAAGAGACCCAGTACTTC
CASSVSTDPGQETQYF
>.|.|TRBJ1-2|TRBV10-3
TGTGCCATCAGTGAGTCGACCAGGAACTATGGCTACACCTTC
CAISESTRNYGYTF
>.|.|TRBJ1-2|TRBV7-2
TGTGCCAGCACCCCTTCCACGGGGAGTAACTATGGCTACACCTTC
CASTPSTGSNYGYTF
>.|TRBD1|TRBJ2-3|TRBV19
TGTGCCAGTAGTCGACAGGGCGACGCGACAGATACGCAGTATTTT
CASSRQGDATDTQYF
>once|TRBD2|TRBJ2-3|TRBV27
TGTGCCAGCAAAGGCGGGGGACCATCCCTTAGCACAGATACGCAGTATTTT
CASKGGGPSLSTDTQYF
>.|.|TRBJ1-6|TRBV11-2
TGTGCCAGCAGCCAGGGGCCTCTGAATTCACCCCTCCACTTT
CASSQGPLNSPLHF
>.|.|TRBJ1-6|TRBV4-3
TGCGCCAGCAGCCCGATGGGGGGGTCTAATTCACCCCTCCACTTT
CASSPMGGSNSPLHF
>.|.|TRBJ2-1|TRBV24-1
TGTGCCACCAGTGGGGGGGTAGGGCGCGGGACTAATGAGCAGTTCTTC
CATSGGVGRGTNEQFF
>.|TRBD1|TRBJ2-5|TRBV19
TGTGCCAGTAGTATCCGGGACAGGCCCTCCTACAAAGAGACCCAGTACTTC
CASSIRDRPSYKETQYF
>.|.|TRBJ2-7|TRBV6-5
TGTGCCAGCAGTTATACGGGGACATCCTACGAGCAGTACTTC
CASSYTGTSYEQYF
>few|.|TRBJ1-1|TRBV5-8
TGTGCCAGCAGCTTCCCCAACCTATGGACTGAAGCTTTCTTT
CASSFPNLWTEAFF
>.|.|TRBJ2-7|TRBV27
TGTGCCAGCAGTTTGACAGAATTTTCCTACGAGCAGTACTTC
CASSLTEFSYEQYF
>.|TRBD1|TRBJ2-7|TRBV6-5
TGTGCCAGCAGTACCCGGGACAGGGTCTACGAGCAGTACTTC
CASSTRDRVYEQYF
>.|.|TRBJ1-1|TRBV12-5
TGTGCTAGTGGTTTGATCGTGGCAGTGAACACTGAAGCTTTCTTT
CASGLIVAVNTEAFF
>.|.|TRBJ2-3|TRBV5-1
TGCGCCAGCCATTCTACTGCACTCAGCACAGATACGCAGTATTTT
CASHSTALSTDTQYF
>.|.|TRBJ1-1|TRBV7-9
TGTGCCAGCAGCTTTTCGGTGAACACTGAAGCTTTCTTT
CASSFSVNTEAFF
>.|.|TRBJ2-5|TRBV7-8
TGTGCCAGCAGCTTAGGGGGACACATAATCCAAGAGACCCAGTACTTC
CASSLGGHIIQETQYF
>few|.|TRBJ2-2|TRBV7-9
TGTGCCAGTATCAGGGACTTCGGGGAGCTGTTTTTT
CASIRDFGELFF
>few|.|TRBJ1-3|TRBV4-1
TGCGCCAGCAGCCAAGAAAAGCCCGACTCTGGAAACACCATATATTTT
CASSQEKPDSGNTIYF
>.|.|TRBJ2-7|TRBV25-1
TGTGCCAGCGGGGCTTTCGGCTCTTACGAGCAGTACTTC
CASGAFGSYEQYF
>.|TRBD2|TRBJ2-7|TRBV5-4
TGTGCCAGCAGCTTGGCGACTAGCGGGGACCCCTACGAGCAGTACTTC
CASSLATSGDPYEQYF
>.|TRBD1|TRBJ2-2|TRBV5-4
TGTGCCAGCAGCTCCAGGGGGTCGAACACCGGGGAGCTGTTTTTT
CASSSRGSNTGELFF
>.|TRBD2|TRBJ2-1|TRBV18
TGTGCCAGCTCACCGCGGGGACTAGCGATGGACAATGAGCAGTTCTTC
CASSPRGLAMDNEQFF
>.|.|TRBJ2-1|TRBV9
TGTGCCAGCAGTGTACAGGGTTGGCCCTACAATGAGCAGTTCTTC
CASSVQGWPYNEQFF
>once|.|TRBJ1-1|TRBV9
TGTGCCAGCAGCCCCAGGACACCGCTGACGAACACTGAAGCTTTCTTT
CASSPRTPLTNTEAFF
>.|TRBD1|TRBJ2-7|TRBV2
TGTGCCAGCAGTGAAGGGGGGGACAGGGCCCACGAGCAGTACTTC
CASSEGGDRAHEQYF
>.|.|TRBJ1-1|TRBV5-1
TGCGCCAGCACCCCGGGGGTTCAGAACACTGAAGCTTTCTTT
CASTPGVQNTEAFF
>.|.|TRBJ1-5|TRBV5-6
TGTGCCAGCAGCTCCCCGTCGGAGGCCGATCAGCCCCAGCATTTT
CASSSPSEADQPQHF
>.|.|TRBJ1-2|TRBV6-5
TGTGCCAGCAGTTACGGGGGGGAAGTGAGCTACACCTTC
CASSYGGEVSYTF
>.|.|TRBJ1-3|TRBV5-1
TGCGCCAGCAGCTGGGGCTTGGGTAGCGGAAACACCATATATTTT
CASSWGLGSGNTIYF
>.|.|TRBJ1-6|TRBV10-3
TGTGCCATCAGTACCGATCCGAGACAGCAGGGGTATAATTCACCCCTCCACTTT
CAISTDPRQQGYNSPLHF
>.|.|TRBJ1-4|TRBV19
TGTGCCAGTAGTATTTGGTCAGGGGAAAAACTGTTTTTT
CASSIWSGEKLFF